Below, 23 T cell receptor beta chains from the same sample are listed, as sequenced in a study of T-cell memory formation after mild COVID-19. TCRdb processed the 5' RACE reads anew with MiXCR; each CDR3 protein has one entry. In the table there are roughly 400,000 distinct CDR3 sequences, more than 15% of which are singletons. Sequencing used PBMCs or a T cell subset sorted from them (not recorded which). The origin of the receptors is a young man who had mild COVID-19 (a few samples of this study predate the infection). Cell type and time point are not known.

This clonotype was detected only a few times. This sequence joins TRBV12-3 or TRBV12-4 and TRBJ2-5, with D possibly TRBD2 on 6 matching bases. CDR3 length equals 15 residues. V lost 2 bases to trimming and J lost 0 bases, with 10 bases between them. For the CDR3, the DNA is TGTGCCAGCAGTTTATTGGCGGGGAACCAAGAGACCCAGTACTTC. This translates into CASSLLAGNQETQYF.

Only a few counts were recorded for this clonotype. This chain joins TRBV24-1 and TRBJ1-1; no clear D gene. V was shortened by 7 bases and J by 4 bases, with 12 bases between the two germline ends. The length of the CDR3 is 13 residues. Germline V gives CDR1 KGHDR, CDR2 SFDVKD. Written as DNA, the CDR3 is TGTGCCACCAGCGGGTTGGGTAGCACTGAAGCTTTCTTT. Amino acid sequence: CATSGLGSTEAFF.

This clonotype has just a few counts. The chain combines TRBV20-1 with TRBJ2-1; D possibly corresponds to TRBD2 (7 bases). Per germline, CDR1 DFQATT and CDR2 SNEGSKA (reference sequence). V was trimmed by 0 bases and J by 3 bases, leaving 12 bases between them. The CDR3 is 15 residues long. This chain's CDR3 is CSARDQGRDYNEQFF. The CDR3 bases are TGCAGTGCTAGAGATCAGGGGAGGGACTACAATGAGCAGTTCTTC.

This clonotype was observed a handful of times. The chain is built from TRBV29-1 and TRBJ2-3; no definite D call. Trimming took 7 bases from V and 0 from J, leaving 11 bases between them. Germline CDR1 is SQVTM and CDR2 is ANQGSEA. This CDR3 spans 13 amino acids. CDR3 in DNA: TGCAGCGCCGCCCGGACCAGCACAGATACGCAGTATTTT. Its protein is CSAARTSTDTQYF.

The chain couples TRBV7-8 to TRBJ1-1; tentatively, D is TRBD1 (6 bases). Looked up from germline, CDR1 is SGHVS and CDR2 is FQNEAQ. The CDR3 extends over 15 amino acids. V lost 5 bases to trimming and J lost 3 bases, with 16 bases between them. CDR3 DNA sequence: TGTGCCAGCAGCCTACAGGGTAGTGTGGACACTGAAGCTTTCTTT. Translating gives CASSLQGSVDTEAFF.

The chain recombines TRBV29-1 with TRBJ1-2; weak D call: TRBD1 (6 bases). Trimming left V 2 bases short and J 5 bases short, with 15 bases between. The germline gives CDR1 SQVTM, CDR2 ANQGSEA. The CDR3 spans 14 residues. The CDR3 nucleotides are TGCAGCGTTGAACCCCCGGGACAACCTTATGGCTACACCTTC. Translating gives CSVEPPGQPYGYTF.

This clonotype was detected a few times. J is TRBJ1-1 and V is TRBV5-1; tentative D call: TRBD1 (5 bases). Germline CDR1 SGHRS, CDR2 YFSETQ. CDR3 length equals 15 residues. With 3 bases removed from V and 4 bases from J, the gap between germline ends came to 16 bases. CDR3 protein: CASSSLGVEGTEAFF. The CDR3 bases are TGCGCCAGCAGCTCGTTGGGGGTCGAGGGCACTGAAGCTTTCTTT.

This sequence joins TRBV29-1 and TRBJ1-4, with TRBD1 as a possible D gene (5 bases). This CDR3 comprises 14 residues. CDR1 is SQVTM, CDR2 ANQGSEA, per germline. V was shortened by 7 bases and J by 10 bases, with 22 bases between the two germline ends. This chain's CDR3 is CSARSQVKEGKLFF. Written as DNA, the CDR3 is TGCAGCGCTCGGTCACAGGTCAAAGAAGGAAAACTGTTTTTT.

The table lists this clonotype with a few counts. The chain uses TRBV7-2 and TRBJ1-2; D uncertain. Germline CDR1 reads SGHTA; CDR2 reads FQGNSA. V lost 5 bases and J 4 bases, leaving 11 bases between the germline ends. This CDR3 has 13 amino acids. The CDR3 here is CASSPDGSYGYTF. The CDR3 DNA is TGTGCCAGCAGCCCCGACGGGAGCTATGGCTACACCTTC.

The sample holds a few counts of this clonotype. The junction does not match germline at one end; this may be a read error. This sequence joins TRBV4-1 and TRBJ2-1; the match to TRBD2 covers 11 bases. CDR1 is MGHRA and CDR2 is YSYEKL in the germline V gene. The CDR3 runs to 13 residues. CDR3 sequence: CASSQSGTSGVWF. DNA for the CDR3: TGCGCCAGCAGCCAGTCGGGGACTAGCGGTGTGTGGTTC.

This clonotype was found a few times. This chain connects TRBV5-1 to TRBJ1-4, with 9 bases matching TRBD1. The CDR3 has 15 amino acids. After removal of 2 bases from V and 7 bases from J, the junction contained 6 bases not matched to a gene. Looked up from germline, CDR1 is SGHRS and CDR2 is YFSETQ. In DNA form, the CDR3 reads TGCGCCAGCAGCTTCGAAGGGACAGGGCCTGAAAAACTGTTTTTT. Translating it yields CASSFEGTGPEKLFF.

Only one count was recorded for this clonotype. The chain links TRBV2 to TRBJ2-7; 7 bases line up with TRBD1. The CDR3 runs to 17 residues. After removal of 6 bases from V and 0 bases from J, the junction contained 14 bases not matched to a gene. CDR1 SNHLY and CDR2 FYNNEI come from the germline V gene. The CDR3, as DNA: TGTGCCAGCAGGAGGAATAGACAGGGACCAAGCTCCTACGAGCAGTACTTC. Translating gives CASRRNRQGPSSYEQYF.

The gene calls are TRBV20-1 and TRBJ2-2; TRBD2 agrees at 11 bases. This CDR3 comprises 16 residues. The germline V gene has CDR1 DFQATT and CDR2 SNEGSKA (reference sequence). The trim removed 6 bases at V and 6 bases at J, leaving 12 bases unmatched. CDR3 sequence reads: CSAPLAGGQSAGELFF. CDR3 nucleotide sequence: TGCAGTGCCCCCCTAGCGGGGGGACAATCCGCCGGGGAGCTGTTTTTT.

The genes are TRBV11-1 and TRBJ2-7; maybe TRBD1 (5 bases). Trimming cost V 5 bases and J 6 bases, with 14 bases left between them. The CDR3 has 13 residues. The germline CDR1 and CDR2 sequences are SGHAT and FQDESV (reference sequence). The CDR3 nucleotides are TGTGCCAGCAGCGAACTCATCCAGGGCGAGCAGTACGTC. It yields the protein CASSELIQGEQYV.

The rearrangement uses TRBV7-9 and TRBJ1-5; 10 nucleotides agree with TRBD1. Germline lookup yields CDR1 SEHNR and CDR2 FQNEAQ (reference sequence). The ends lost 8 bases at V and 4 bases at J; junction bases unmatched: 5. This CDR3 has 14 amino acids. The CDR3 region has the DNA TGTGCCAGCGCACGGACAGGGGGGAATCAGCCCCAGCATTTT. Translating it yields CASARTGGNQPQHF.

This clonotype was counted a few times. The rearrangement links TRBV28 to TRBJ2-7; the match to TRBD1 covers 7 bases. Looked up from germline, CDR1 is MDHEN and CDR2 is SYDVKM. The CDR3 covers 12 residues. V dropped 6 bases and J dropped 12; count of bases not matched to a gene: 11. CDR3 residues: CASSRYRGPGYV. DNA of the CDR3: TGTGCCAGCAGCCGTTACAGGGGACCGGGGTACGTC.

A note on this clonotype: No DNA is shown, since the ends of the CDR3 on it are uncertain; the CDR3 is the one TCRdb lists. The chain recombines TRBV7-5 with TRBJ2-3; the D call in the table, TRBD1, was not verified against the DNA. TRBV7-5 has pseudogene status. From its first to its last residue, the CDR3 has 17 amino acids. CDR3 in amino acids: CISVPEARDSCTDTQYF.

This clonotype occurred a few times. The chain joins TRBV30 to TRBJ2-7, with D possibly being TRBD2 (6 bases). Germline V gene sequence: CDR1 GTSNPN, CDR2 SVGIG (reference sequence). Trimming left V 3 bases short and J 2 bases short, with 8 bases between. CDR3 length equals 12 residues. The CDR3 bases are TGTGCCTGGAGCCGGGGGACCTACGAGCAGTACTTC. The encoded protein is CAWSRGTYEQYF.

This clonotype was seen more than once but under ten times. The chain combines TRBV19 with TRBJ1-5; maybe TRBD1 (5 bases). There are 15 residues in the CDR3. V shed 9 bases and J shed 0 bases, with 15 bases lying between them. The germline V gene encodes CDR1 LNHDA and CDR2 SQIVND (reference sequence). CDR3 nucleotides: TGTGCCAGCCGCCGCAGGGAGGGTAGCAATCAGCCCCAGCATTTT. This codes for CASRRREGSNQPQHF.

CDR3 sequence: CASSQVSPGNGYTF. CDR3 DNA sequence: TGCGCCAGCAGCCAAGTGTCCCCTGGGAATGGCTACACCTTC. The chain joins TRBV4-1 to TRBJ1-2, with unresolved D. The CDR3 length is 14 residues. The germline V and J ends were trimmed by 1 base and 6 bases, with 12 bases remaining between them. Looked up from germline, CDR1 is MGHRA and CDR2 is YSYEKL.

The chain employs TRBV6-2 or TRBV6-3 and TRBJ1-2; D remains unclear. Germline V lookup: CDR1 MNHEY, CDR2 SVGEGT. This CDR3 comprises 11 residues. V dropped 2 bases and J dropped 4 bases, with 2 bases sitting between them. The CDR3 nucleotides are TGTGCCAGCAGTTACGCCTATGGCTACACCTTC. This codes for CASSYAYGYTF.

This clonotype appeared a few times. The V and J genes are TRBV12-3 or TRBV12-4 and TRBJ2-4; D might be TRBD1 (6 bases). V lost 2 bases and J lost 2, with 10 bases in between. This CDR3 is built from 15 residues. The CDR3: CASSLWGHSKNIQYF. DNA of the CDR3: TGTGCCAGCAGTTTATGGGGGCATTCCAAAAACATTCAGTACTTC.

J is TRBJ1-5 and V is TRBV6-5; 7 positions agree with TRBD1. The junction had 6 bases not matched to a gene; V was cut back by 6 bases and J by 7 bases. Germline assignment: CDR1 MNHEY and CDR2 SVGAGI. This CDR3 spans 13 amino acids. The CDR3: CASRTGREQPQHF. The CDR3 bases are TGTGCCAGCAGGACAGGGCGGGAGCAGCCCCAGCATTTT.